The source of this T cell receptor beta chain is a study of blood T cell repertoires in COVID-19. Assay used: immunoSEQ multiplex PCR; TCRdb lists only in-frame clones, some missing. In the table there are about 200,000 clones, more than 70% of which are singletons. CDR1 and CDR2 from the germline V gene are SNHLY and FYNNEI. V lost 5 bases to trimming and J lost 2 bases; unmatched junction nucleotides: 4. This CDR3 has 15 residues. The clonotype comes from a man aged 18 to 29 with active or convalescent COVID-19. The sequenced sample consisted of peripheral blood. This chain joins TRBV2 and TRBJ2-5; TRBD2 agrees at 11 bases. Written as DNA, the CDR3 is TGTGCCAGCAGTCCGACTAGCGGGGTGCAAGAGACCCAGTACTTC. This encodes CASSPTSGVQETQYF. The full variable domain, in which reference TRBV2 and TRBJ2-5 provide the parts outside the CDR3, is EPEVTQTPSHQVTQMGQEVILRCVPISNHLYFYWYRQILGQKVEFLVSFYNNEISEKSEIFDDQFSVERPDGSNFTLKIRSTKLEDSAMYFCASSPTSGVQETQYFGPGTRLLVL.